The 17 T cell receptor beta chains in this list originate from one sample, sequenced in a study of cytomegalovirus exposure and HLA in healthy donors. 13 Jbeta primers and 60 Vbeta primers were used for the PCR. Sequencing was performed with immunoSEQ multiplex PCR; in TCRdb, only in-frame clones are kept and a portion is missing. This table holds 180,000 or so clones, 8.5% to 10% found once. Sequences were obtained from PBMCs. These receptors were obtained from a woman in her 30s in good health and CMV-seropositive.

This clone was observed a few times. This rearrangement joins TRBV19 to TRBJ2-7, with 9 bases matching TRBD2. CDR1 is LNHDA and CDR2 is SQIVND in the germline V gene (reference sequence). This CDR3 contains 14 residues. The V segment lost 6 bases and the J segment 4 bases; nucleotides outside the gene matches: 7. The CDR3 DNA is TGTGCCAGTAGAAGTAGCGGGAGCAAATACGAGCAGTACTTC. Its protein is CASRSSGSKYEQYF.

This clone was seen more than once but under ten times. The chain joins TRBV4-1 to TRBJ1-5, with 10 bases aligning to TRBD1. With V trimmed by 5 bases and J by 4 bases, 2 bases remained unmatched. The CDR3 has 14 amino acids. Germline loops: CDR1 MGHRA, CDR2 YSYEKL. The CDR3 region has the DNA TGCGCCAGCAGCACGGACAGGGGGAATCAGCCCCAGCATTTT. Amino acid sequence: CASSTDRGNQPQHF.

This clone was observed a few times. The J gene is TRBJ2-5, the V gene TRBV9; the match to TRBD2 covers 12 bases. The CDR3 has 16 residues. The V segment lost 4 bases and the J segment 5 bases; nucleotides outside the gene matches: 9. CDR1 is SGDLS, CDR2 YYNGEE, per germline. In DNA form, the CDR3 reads TGTGCCAGCAGCTCCGGAACTAGCGGGAGGCGTGAGACCCAGTACTTC. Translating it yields CASSSGTSGRRETQYF. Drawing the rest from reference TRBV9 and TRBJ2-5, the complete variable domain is DSGVTQTPKHLITATGQRVTLRCSPRSGDLSVYWYQQSLDQGLQFLIQYYNGEERAKGNILERFSAQQFPDLHSELNLSSLELGDSALYFCASSSGTSGRRETQYFGPGTRLLVL.

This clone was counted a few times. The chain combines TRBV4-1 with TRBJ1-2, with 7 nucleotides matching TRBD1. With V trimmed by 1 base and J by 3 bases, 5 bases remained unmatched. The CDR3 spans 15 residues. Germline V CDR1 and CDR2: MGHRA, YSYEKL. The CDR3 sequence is CASSQGTGGYYGYTF. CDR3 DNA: TGCGCCAGCAGCCAAGGGACAGGAGGATACTATGGCTACACCTTC.

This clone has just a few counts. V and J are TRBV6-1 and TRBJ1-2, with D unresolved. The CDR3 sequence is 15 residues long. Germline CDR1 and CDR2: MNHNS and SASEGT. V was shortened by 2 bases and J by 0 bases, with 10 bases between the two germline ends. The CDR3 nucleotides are TGTGCCAGCAGTGAACTACAAACAGCTAACTATGGCTACACCTTC. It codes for CASSELQTANYGYTF.

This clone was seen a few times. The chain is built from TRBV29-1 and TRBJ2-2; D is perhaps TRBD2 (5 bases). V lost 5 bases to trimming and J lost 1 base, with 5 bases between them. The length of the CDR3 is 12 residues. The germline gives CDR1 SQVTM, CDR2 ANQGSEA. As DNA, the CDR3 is TGCAGCGTTAGCGGGAACACCGGGGAGCTGTTTTTT. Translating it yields CSVSGNTGELFF.

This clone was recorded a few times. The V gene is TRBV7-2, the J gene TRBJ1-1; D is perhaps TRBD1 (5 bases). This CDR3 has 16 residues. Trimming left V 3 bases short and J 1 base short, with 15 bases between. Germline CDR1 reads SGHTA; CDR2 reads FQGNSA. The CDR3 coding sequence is TGTGCCAGCAGCTTGGGGGGAGTCGGGAGGAACACTGAAGCTTTCTTT. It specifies CASSLGGVGRNTEAFF.

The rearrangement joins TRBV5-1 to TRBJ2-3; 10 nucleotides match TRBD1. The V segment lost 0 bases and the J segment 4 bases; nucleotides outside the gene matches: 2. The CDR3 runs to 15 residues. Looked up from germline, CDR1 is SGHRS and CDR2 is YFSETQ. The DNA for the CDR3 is TGCGCCAGCAGCTTGGGACAGGGGGCCCCAGATACGCAGTATTTT. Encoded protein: CASSLGQGAPDTQYF. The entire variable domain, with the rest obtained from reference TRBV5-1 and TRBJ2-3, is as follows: KAGVTQTPRYLIKTRGQQVTLSCSPISGHRSVSWYQQTPGQGLQFLFEYFSETQRNKGNFPGRFSGRQFSNSRSEMNVSTLELGDSALYLCASSLGQGAPDTQYFGPGTRLTVL.

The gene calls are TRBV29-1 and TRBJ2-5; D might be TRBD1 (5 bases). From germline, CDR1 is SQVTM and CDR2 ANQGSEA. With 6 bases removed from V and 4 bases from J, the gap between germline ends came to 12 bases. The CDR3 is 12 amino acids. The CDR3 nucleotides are TGCAGCGTCCAGGGTCTAGGAGAGACCCAGTACTTC. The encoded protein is CSVQGLGETQYF.

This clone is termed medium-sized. The CDR3 here is CASSASRQGGKLFF. CDR3 DNA sequence: TGTGCCAGCAGCGCAAGCCGACAGGGAGGAAAACTGTTTTTT. The rearrangement joins TRBV7-7 to TRBJ1-4, with 7 positions matching TRBD1. Looked up from germline, CDR1 is SSHAT and CDR2 is FNYEAQ (reference sequence). This CDR3 is 14 amino acids long. V lost 5 bases to trimming and J lost 10 bases; unmatched junction nucleotides: 10.

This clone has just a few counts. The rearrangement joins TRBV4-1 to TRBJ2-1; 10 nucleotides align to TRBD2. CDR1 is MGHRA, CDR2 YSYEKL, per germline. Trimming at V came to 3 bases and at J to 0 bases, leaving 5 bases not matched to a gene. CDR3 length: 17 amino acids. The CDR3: CASSHRLAGGSYNEQFF. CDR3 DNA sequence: TGCGCCAGCAGCCATCGCTTAGCGGGAGGCTCCTACAATGAGCAGTTCTTC.

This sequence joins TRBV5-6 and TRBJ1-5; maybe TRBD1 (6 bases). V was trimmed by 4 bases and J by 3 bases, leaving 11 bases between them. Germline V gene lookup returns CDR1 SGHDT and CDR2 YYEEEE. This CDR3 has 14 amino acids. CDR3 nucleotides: TGTGCCAGCAGCAAACAGGGCGACAATCAGCCCCAGCATTTT. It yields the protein CASSKQGDNQPQHF.

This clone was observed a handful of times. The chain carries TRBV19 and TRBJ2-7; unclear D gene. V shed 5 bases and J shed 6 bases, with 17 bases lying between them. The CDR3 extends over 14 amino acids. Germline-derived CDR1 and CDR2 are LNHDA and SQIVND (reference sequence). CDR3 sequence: CASSGADPLGEQYF. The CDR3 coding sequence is TGTGCCAGTAGTGGAGCAGACCCTCTGGGCGAGCAGTACTTC.

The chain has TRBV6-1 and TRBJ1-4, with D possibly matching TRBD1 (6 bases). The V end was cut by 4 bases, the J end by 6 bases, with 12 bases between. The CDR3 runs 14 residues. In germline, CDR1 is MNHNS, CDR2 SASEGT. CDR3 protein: CASSGTAKYEKLFF. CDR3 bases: TGTGCCAGCAGTGGGACAGCTAAATATGAAAAACTGTTTTTT.

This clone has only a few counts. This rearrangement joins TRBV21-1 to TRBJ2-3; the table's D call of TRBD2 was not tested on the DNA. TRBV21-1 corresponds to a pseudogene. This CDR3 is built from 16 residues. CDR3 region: CASSKALAGFADTQYF. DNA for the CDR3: TGTGCCAGCAGCAAAGCGCTGGCGGGGTTCGCAGATACGCAGTATTTT.

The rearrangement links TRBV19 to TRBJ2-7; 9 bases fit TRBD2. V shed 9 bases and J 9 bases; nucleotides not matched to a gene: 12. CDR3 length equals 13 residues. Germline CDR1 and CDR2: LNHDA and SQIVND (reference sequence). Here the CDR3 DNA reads TGTGCCAGCACCCAAGGCCCAGCGGGAGGGCAGTACTTC. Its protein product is CASTQGPAGGQYF.

This CDR3 reads CSVAGAGYEQYF. The CDR3 DNA is TGCAGCGTTGCTGGGGCTGGTTACGAGCAGTACTTC. This sequence joins TRBV29-1 and TRBJ2-7; D might be TRBD1 (5 bases). The germline V and J ends were trimmed by 4 bases and 4 bases, with 11 bases remaining between them. Germline CDR1 is SQVTM and CDR2 is ANQGSEA. This CDR3 is built from 12 residues.